Shown below are 13 T cell receptor beta chains from a single sample sequenced in a study of cytomegalovirus exposure and HLA in healthy donors. Primers included in the PCR were 60 Vbeta and 13 Jbeta primers. The table came from immunoSEQ multiplex PCR; TCRdb's copy has only in-frame clones and leaves some out. Among about 170,000 clones, over 60% were seen once, and the ten largest hold approximately 2.4%. The sequenced sample was PBMCs. These receptors originate from a woman between 45 and 60 years old in good health and CMV-seronegative.

As for this clone: A read error may produce the germline difference seen at one junction end. The chain recombines TRBV7-9 with TRBJ2-5, with 11 bases fitting TRBD2. The germline V gene encodes CDR1 SEHNR and CDR2 FQNEAQ (reference sequence). The CDR3 is 16 residues long. The CDR3: CSSSLVMGTSGVPQYF. The DNA of the CDR3 is TGTTCCAGCAGCTTAGTGATGGGGACTAGCGGAGTTCCCCAGTACTTC.

The sample holds one count of this clone. The chain joins TRBV9 to TRBJ1-5; no reliable D call. From germline, CDR1 is SGDLS and CDR2 YYNGEE. The CDR3 runs 15 residues. The V end lost 1 base, the J end lost 3 bases, and 11 bases lay between the germline ends. The DNA for the CDR3 is TGTGCCAGCAGCGTAAACGGCGGGCCCAATCAGCCCCAGCATTTT. This codes for CASSVNGGPNQPQHF.

The chain has TRBV19 and TRBJ2-1; D perhaps matches TRBD1 (6 bases). V lost 1 base, J lost 7 bases, and 8 bases lay in between. This CDR3 has 13 amino acids. Germline V lookup: CDR1 LNHDA, CDR2 SQIVND (reference sequence). In DNA form, the CDR3 reads TGTGCCAGTAGTATAGGGGGGCCTAATGAGCAGTTCTTC. Its translation: CASSIGGPNEQFF. Variable domain in full (rest from reference TRBV19 and TRBJ2-1): DGGITQSPKYLFRKEGQNVTLSCEQNLNHDAMYWYRQDPGQGLRLIYYSQIVNDFQKGDIAEGYSVSREKKESFPLTVTSAQKNPTAFYLCASSIGGPNEQFFGPGTRLTVL.

This sequence joins TRBV5-1 and TRBJ2-1, with 7 bases aligning to TRBD2. Germline values: CDR1 SGHRS, CDR2 YFSETQ. The CDR3 is made up of 15 amino acids. V gave up 0 bases and J gave up 8 bases; unmatched junction bases: 8. The CDR3 DNA sequence: TGCGCCAGCAGCTTGGGAATGTCAGGGAGGGATGAGCAGTTCTTC. Its protein is CASSLGMSGRDEQFF. Combining the CDR3 with reference TRBV5-1 and TRBJ2-1 gives the whole variable domain KAGVTQTPRYLIKTRGQQVTLSCSPISGHRSVSWYQQTPGQGLQFLFEYFSETQRNKGNFPGRFSGRQFSNSRSEMNVSTLELGDSALYLCASSLGMSGRDEQFFGPGTRLTVL.

The rearrangement links TRBV27 to TRBJ2-7, with 8 bases identical to TRBD1. After removal of 5 bases from V and 3 bases from J, the junction contained 9 bases not matched to a gene. The germline CDR1 and CDR2 sequences are MNHEY and SMNVEV (reference sequence). CDR3 size: 15 residues. The CDR3 nucleotides are TGTGCCAGCAGTAAAACTGGGACAGGATACTACGAGCAGTACTTC. Residues: CASSKTGTGYYEQYF.

The rearrangement joins TRBV10-3 to TRBJ2-7; unclear D gene. V was pared by 8 bases and J by 3 bases, with 14 bases between. Germline V gives CDR1 ENHRY, CDR2 SYGVKD. This CDR3 region has 13 residues. CDR3 in DNA: TGTGCCATCGGTAACACAAATATCTACGAGCAGTACTTC. Translation gives CAIGNTNIYEQYF.

V and J are TRBV9 and TRBJ2-6, with D perhaps TRBD1 (6 bases). The CDR3 length is 22 residues. Trimming stripped 1 base from V and 0 bases from J, with 26 bases between. Germline CDR1 is SGDLS and CDR2 is YYNGEE. The CDR3 reads CASSVRSGRRDKDRSGANVLTF. Here the CDR3 DNA reads TGTGCCAGCAGCGTACGTAGTGGACGCCGGGACAAAGACCGCTCTGGGGCCAACGTCCTGACTTTC.

This clone was observed a handful of times. An end of the junction differs from the germline gene, which may be a read error. The V call is TRBV7-9, the J call TRBJ1-1, with a weak D call TRBD1 (5 bases). This CDR3 has 14 residues. CDR1 is SEHNR and CDR2 is FQNEAQ in the germline V gene (reference sequence). This CDR3 reads CSSSLVQGNTEAFF. CDR3 nucleotides: TGTTCCAGCAGCTTAGTTCAGGGGAACACTGAAGCTTTCTTT.

The rearrangement uses TRBV28 and TRBJ1-1; no firm D call. Trimming left V 6 bases short and J 0 bases short, with 8 bases between. The CDR3 contains 13 residues. In germline, CDR1 is MDHEN, CDR2 SYDVKM. This chain's CDR3 is CASRTWVNTEAFF. CDR3 in DNA: TGTGCCAGCAGGACATGGGTGAACACTGAAGCTTTCTTT. Complete variable domain (other parts from reference TRBV28 and TRBJ1-1): DVKVTQSSRYLVKRTGEKVFLECVQDMDHENMFWYRQDPGLGLRLIYFSYDVKMKEKGDIPEGYSVSREKKERFSLILESASTNQTSMYLCASRTWVNTEAFFGQGTRLTVV.

The chain carries TRBV7-2 and TRBJ1-4; TRBD1 aligns across 12 bases. V trimming: 1 base; J trimming: 7 bases; junction bases outside the gene matches: 4. The CDR3 consists of 16 residues. In germline, CDR1 is SGHTA, CDR2 FQGNSA. The CDR3, as DNA: TGTGCCAGCAGCTTAGGGGGGACAGGGGGCCGTGAAAAACTGTTTTTT. The encoded protein is CASSLGGTGGREKLFF.

A few counts support this clone. The rearrangement links TRBV5-6 to TRBJ1-5; D might be TRBD1 (6 bases). The CDR3 is 17 residues long. The V and J ends lost 3 bases and 0 bases respectively, with 16 bases between them. Germline V lookup: CDR1 SGHDT, CDR2 YYEEEE. This CDR3 reads CASSSQGLRDSNQPQHF. The CDR3 coding sequence is TGTGCCAGCAGCTCCCAGGGGCTAAGGGATAGCAATCAGCCCCAGCATTTT.

The genes are TRBV7-9 and TRBJ2-7; D is ambiguous. V lost 2 bases and J 6 bases, leaving 5 bases between the germline ends. CDR3 length equals 11 residues. CDR1 and CDR2 from the germline V gene are SEHNR and FQNEAQ (reference sequence). The CDR3 DNA follows: TGTGCCAGCAGCTTACCGGGCGAGCAGTACTTC. Protein: CASSLPGEQYF.

The chain links TRBV5-4 to TRBJ2-3; possibly TRBD1 for D (5 bases). CDR3 size: 14 residues. Looked up from germline, CDR1 is SGHNT and CDR2 is YYREEE (reference sequence). V was cut by 6 bases and J by 3 bases, with 14 bases left in between. CDR3 DNA: TGTGCCAGCAAGGGGCCGCTGGGTACAGATACGCAGTATTTT. Encoded protein: CASKGPLGTDTQYF. Full variable domain (missing parts from reference TRBV5-4 and TRBJ2-3): ETGVTQSPTHLIKTRGQQVTLRCSSQSGHNTVSWYQQALGQGPQFIFQYYREEENGRGNFPPRFSGLQFPNYSSELNVNALELDDSALYLCASKGPLGTDTQYFGPGTRLTVL.